Below, one TCR beta chain is given with its context. The sample originates from a study of blood T cell repertoires in COVID-19. In germline, CDR1 is LGHNT, CDR2 FRNRAP. The length of the CDR3 is 17 residues. V shed 7 bases, J shed 9 bases, and the junction held 21 bases outside the gene matches. In the study's own analysis: The authors estimated nucleated cell counts from reference gene primer amplification. Sequencing was performed with immunoSEQ multiplex PCR; in TCRdb, only in-frame clones are kept and a portion is missing. V, J and clone size were drawn from that table, and D and trimming were deduced from the DNA. Counted here are 100,000 to 150,000 clones, 85% occurring once; the ten biggest clones make up 3.9%.

The source is a man aged 60 to 69 with acute or convalescent COVID-19. Sequencing was done on a sample of peripheral blood. J is TRBJ2-1 and V is TRBV12-5; 7 nucleotides line up with TRBD2. This chain's CDR3 is CASANRSGWRESFEQFF. DNA of the CDR3: TGTGCTAGTGCTAACCGGTCCGGTTGGCGGGAGAGTTTTGAGCAGTTCTTC.